The source of this T cell receptor (beta chain) is a study of T cell responses to AZD1222 COVID-19 vaccine. The study, taken as a whole, reports: The study sampled repertoires only after the peak T cell response. Unmutated variant regions are reportedly the target of nearly half of TCRs that are spike-specific. Clonal diversity may have been underestimated in mostly white British donors.

TCRdb keeps only in-frame clones here, not all; method: immunoSEQ multiplex PCR. The profile shows about 64,000 clones, 80% of them singletons. Details on this clone: Its specificity is unknown.

The sequence derives from an adult who received the AZD1222 COVID-19 vaccine. The sample was peripheral blood, taken 28 days after the second AZD1222 dose.

CDR3 sequence (DNA): TGTGCCAGCAGCCTGACAACAGGGCTCAATGAGCAGTTCTTC. It codes for CASSLTTGLNEQFF. The chain links TRBV5-4 to TRBJ2-1, with a possible D match to TRBD1 (6 bases). From germline, CDR1 is SGHNT and CDR2 YYREEE (reference sequence). The CDR3 spans 14 residues. With 4 bases removed from V and 6 bases from J, the gap between germline ends came to 14 bases.